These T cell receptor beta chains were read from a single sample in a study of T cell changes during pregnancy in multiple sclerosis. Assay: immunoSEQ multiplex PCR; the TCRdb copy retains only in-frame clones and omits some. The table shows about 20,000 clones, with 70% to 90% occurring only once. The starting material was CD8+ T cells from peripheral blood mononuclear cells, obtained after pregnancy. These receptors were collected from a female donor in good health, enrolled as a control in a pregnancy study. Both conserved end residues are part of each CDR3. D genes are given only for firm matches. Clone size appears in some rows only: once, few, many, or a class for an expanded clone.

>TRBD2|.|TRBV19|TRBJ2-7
TGTGCCAGTAGTCTAACAATAGCGGGAGGGTTGTACGAGCAGTACTTC
CASSLTIAGGLYEQYF
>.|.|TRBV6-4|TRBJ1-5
TGTGCCAGCAGTGACTCGATGAAGGGGATCGTCAATCAGCCCCAGCATTTT
CASSDSMKGIVNQPQHF
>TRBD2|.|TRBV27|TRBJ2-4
TGTGCCAGCAGAGGACTAGCGGATCCTAAAAACATTCAGTACTTC
CASRGLADPKNIQYF
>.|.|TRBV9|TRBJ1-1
TGTGCCAGCAGCGTAGATGCAGTGAACACTGAAGCTTTCTTT
CASSVDAVNTEAFF
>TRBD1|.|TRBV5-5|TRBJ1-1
TGTGCCAGCAGCTTTTACGACAGGGGGAACACTGAAGCTTTCTTT
CASSFYDRGNTEAFF
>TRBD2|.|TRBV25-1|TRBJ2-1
TGTGCCAGCAGTGAAAGGACTAGCCGTGAGCAGTTCTTC
CASSERTSREQFF
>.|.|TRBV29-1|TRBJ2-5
TGCAGCGTCCGAGAGGGCCGAACGTCTGAGACCCAGTACTTC
CSVREGRTSETQYF
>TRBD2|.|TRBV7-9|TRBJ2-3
TGTGCCAGCAGCCCAAAGGGACTAGCGGGGACAGATACGCAGTATTTT
CASSPKGLAGTDTQYF
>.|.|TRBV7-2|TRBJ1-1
TGTGCCAGCAGCCCGCGGGGCCCGTTAACTGCAGAAGCTTTCTTT
CASSPRGPLTAEAFF
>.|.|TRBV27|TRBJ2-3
TGTGCCAGCAGACGGAGGAGCGACACAGATACGCAGTATTTT
CASRRRSDTDTQYF
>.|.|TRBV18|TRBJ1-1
TGTGCCAGCTCACCACAGGACAGGAACACTGAAGCTTTCTTT
CASSPQDRNTEAFF
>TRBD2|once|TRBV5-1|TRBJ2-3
TGCGCCAGCAGCTTCGGGACTAGCGGGAGAGTTGGCACAGATACGCAGTATTTT
CASSFGTSGRVGTDTQYF
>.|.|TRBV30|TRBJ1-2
TGTGCCTGGAGTCCCCTGGAGGGAAGCTACACCTTC
CAWSPLEGSYTF
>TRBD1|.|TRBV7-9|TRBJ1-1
TGTGCCAGCAGCAGGAGGGACAGGGGATACTCTGAAGCTTTCTTT
CASSRRDRGYSEAFF
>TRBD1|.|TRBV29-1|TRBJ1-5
TGCAGCGTTGAAACAGGGGGCCCCAATCAGCCCCAGCATTTT
CSVETGGPNQPQHF
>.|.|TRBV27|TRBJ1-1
TGTGCCAGCAGTTCGAGGGCCTTAAAGACTGAAGCTTTCTTT
CASSSRALKTEAFF
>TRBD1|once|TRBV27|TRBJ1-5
TGTGCCAGCGGGGACAGGGGTGGAGATCAGCCCCAGCATTTT
CASGDRGGDQPQHF
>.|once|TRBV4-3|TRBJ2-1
TGCGCCAGCAGCCAAGATTGGGGGGATTCCTACAATGAGCAGTTCTTC
CASSQDWGDSYNEQFF
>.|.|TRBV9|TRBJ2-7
TGTGCCAGCAGCGCCTCAGGGGCTACCCACTACGAGCAGTACTTC
CASSASGATHYEQYF
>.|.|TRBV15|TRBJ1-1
TGTGCCACGGCTCCACGAGGAGACACTGAAGCTTTCTTT
CATAPRGDTEAFF
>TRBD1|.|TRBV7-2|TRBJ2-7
TGTGCCAGCAGCTTAGTTGTGGGACAGAACTACGAGCAGTACTTC
CASSLVVGQNYEQYF
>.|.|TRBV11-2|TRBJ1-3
TGTGCCAGCAGCTCGTCTCAACCACTATGGGGGGGCTCTGGAAACACCATATATTTT
CASSSSQPLWGGSGNTIYF
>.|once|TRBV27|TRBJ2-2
TGTGCCAGCAGTTTCTCGGGGGTCGGGAGTACCGGGGAGCTGTTTTTT
CASSFSGVGSTGELFF
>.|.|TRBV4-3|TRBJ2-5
TGCGCCAGCAGCCAAGATTGGACACAACAGGGAGAGACCCAGTACTTC
CASSQDWTQQGETQYF
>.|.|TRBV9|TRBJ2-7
TGTGCCAGCAGCGTAGCTACCTTCGCCAAAAGAGGCGAGCAGTACTTC
CASSVATFAKRGEQYF
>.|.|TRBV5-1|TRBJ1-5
TGCGCCAGCAGCTCCCTCTCGGGGCAGCCCCAGCATTTT
CASSSLSGQPQHF